The 8 T cell receptor beta chains below were found in one sample sequenced in a study of blood T cell repertoires in COVID-19. Sequencing was performed with immunoSEQ multiplex PCR; in TCRdb, only in-frame clones are kept and a portion is missing. Of over 25,000 clones in the sample, about nine tenths are singletons; the top ten hold roughly 14%. The specimen sequenced was peripheral blood. The source of these receptors is a human donor in a cohort sampled during active COVID-19. The donor label of this sample is uncertain.

V and J are TRBV11-1 and TRBJ1-1; D is uncertain. The germline CDR1 and CDR2 sequences are SGHAT and FQDESV (reference sequence). Between the trimmed V and J ends, which lost 1 base and 2 bases, there was a span of 5 bases. CDR3 length: 13 residues. Written as DNA, the CDR3 is TGTGCCAGCAGCTTAGGGCTTAACACTGAAGCTTTCTTT. It codes for CASSLGLNTEAFF.

The CDR3 DNA follows: TGTGCCAGCAGCATAATCGGACAAGGGGCGTCCCTCAAAAACATTCAGTACTTC. This codes for CASSIIGQGASLKNIQYF. The genes are TRBV21-1 and TRBJ2-4; the DNA was not used to check the table's D call, TRBD1. TRBV21-1 corresponds to a pseudogene. The CDR3 spans 18 residues.

This clone is a singleton in its sample. This chain uses TRBV7-2 with TRBJ2-7; no definite D call. The germline CDR1 and CDR2 sequences are SGHTA and FQGNSA. The CDR3 has 13 residues. The V end was cut by 7 bases, the J end by 1 base, with 11 bases between. CDR3 in DNA: TGTGCCAGCAACTTTGCCGGTTCCTACGAGCAGTACTTC. Residues: CASNFAGSYEQYF. Variable domain in full (rest from reference TRBV7-2 and TRBJ2-7): GAGVSQSPSNKVTEKGKDVELRCDPISGHTALYWYRQSLGQGLEFLIYFQGNSAPDKSGLPSDRFSAERTGGSVSTLTIQRTQQEDSAVYLCASNFAGSYEQYFGPGTRLTVT.

This chain links TRBV5-4 with TRBJ1-3, with a possible D match to TRBD1 (5 bases). Germline CDR1 SGHNT, CDR2 YYREEE (reference sequence). The CDR3 spans 15 residues. The V gene lost 4 bases and the J gene lost 4 bases, with 15 bases spanning the gap. The CDR3 is CASSPQPGSGNTIYF. DNA for the CDR3: TGTGCCAGCAGCCCCCAGCCAGGGTCCGGAAACACCATATATTTT.

The chain is built from TRBV12-3 or TRBV12-4 and TRBJ2-1; no firm D call. V was clipped by 3 bases and J by 4 bases, with 7 bases between them. The CDR3 spans 13 residues. CDR3 region: CASSFRSYNEQFF. The DNA for the CDR3 is TGTGCCAGCAGTTTTCGCAGTTACAATGAGCAGTTCTTC.

The V gene is TRBV7-2, the J gene TRBJ2-7; 9 bases map to TRBD1. The CDR3 is 14 residues long. The germline V gene encodes CDR1 SGHTA and CDR2 FQGNSA. The junction had 12 bases not matched to a gene; V was cut back by 10 bases and J by 5 bases. As DNA, the CDR3 is TGTGCCACCGCCCTGGGGACAGGGATGCACGAGCAGTACTTC. Encoded protein: CATALGTGMHEQYF.

The CDR3 here is CASSPPLRETQYF. The CDR3 DNA sequence: TGTGCCAGCAGTCCGCCGCTCCGGGAGACCCAGTACTTC. V usage is TRBV6-5 and J usage is TRBJ2-5; D uncertain. V lost 5 bases, J lost 5 bases, and 12 bases lay in between. There are 13 residues in the CDR3. Germline CDR1 and CDR2: MNHEY and SVGAGI.

The chain has TRBV3-1 (or the pseudogene TRBV3-2) and TRBJ2-2, with D uncertain. CDR3 length: 14 residues. The V end lost 5 bases, the J end lost 0 bases, and 7 bases lay between the germline ends. Germline loops: CDR1 LGHDT, CDR2 YNNKEL (reference sequence). The CDR3: CASSSTSNTGELFF. CDR3 coding DNA: TGTGCCAGCAGCTCGACATCGAACACCGGGGAGCTGTTTTTT.